This record covers a single T cell receptor (beta chain). These data are taken from a study of blood T cell repertoires in COVID-19. J lost 7 bases, V lost 6 bases, and 7 bases had no gene match. Looked up from germline, CDR1 is MDHEN and CDR2 is SYDVKM. CDR3 size: 14 residues. The data were produced by immunoSEQ multiplex PCR, yet TCRdb's version contains in-frame clones alone and is incomplete. The data hold about 140,000 clones, with about four fifths observed a single time. The sequence derives from an elderly woman in a cohort sampled during active or convalescent COVID-19. The chain carries TRBV28 and TRBJ1-4, with 8 bases lining up with TRBD1. The source material was peripheral blood. The CDR3 loop is CASSLDRGTEKLFF. The CDR3, as DNA: TGTGCCAGCAGCCTAGACAGGGGAACTGAAAAACTGTTTTTT.